These 15 T cell receptor beta chains were all obtained from the same sample, sequenced in a study of T cell changes during pregnancy in multiple sclerosis. The repertoire was sequenced with immunoSEQ multiplex PCR; TCRdb's copy has only in-frame clones and lacks some. The sample has about 87,000 clones, about 94% seen once. The source material was peripheral blood, sampled in the third trimester of pregnancy. These receptors were collected from a female donor in good health, enrolled as a control in a pregnancy study.

The chain links TRBV4-2 to TRBJ2-1; 7 bases are shared with TRBD1. The CDR3 loop spans 16 amino acids. Germline assignment: CDR1 LGHNA and CDR2 YNFKEQ. Losses at the gene ends were 4 bases for V and 6 bases for J; bases not matched to a gene: 12. CDR3 nucleotide sequence: TGTGCCAGCAGCCGATGGGGACAGCTAAATTCCAATGAGCAGTTCTTC. Its translation is CASSRWGQLNSNEQFF.

The chain uses TRBV7-9 and TRBJ1-5, with 7 bases that match TRBD1. CDR1 and CDR2 from the germline V gene are SEHNR and FQNEAQ (reference sequence). The trim removed 6 bases at V and 4 bases at J, leaving 6 bases unmatched. The CDR3 has 14 amino acids. CDR3 region: CASSLQGRNQPQHF. The DNA of the CDR3 is TGTGCCAGCAGTTTACAGGGGCGGAATCAGCCCCAGCATTTT.

CDR3 sequence (DNA): TGTGCCAGCAGCGAAGTCAGGGGGTTGGAAGAAAAACTGTTTTTT. It specifies CASSEVRGLEEKLFF. This chain uses TRBV7-8 with TRBJ1-4, with 7 bases lining up with TRBD1. Germline CDR1 reads SGHVS; CDR2 reads FQNEAQ. The J segment lost 8 bases and the V segment lost 5 bases, leaving 11 bases of the junction unmatched. The CDR3 runs to 15 residues.

DNA for the CDR3: TGTGCCAGCAGCCTGGGGCAGGGCGGAAACACCATATATTTT. It specifies CASSLGQGGNTIYF. This chain links TRBV5-8 with TRBJ1-3; TRBD1 is a possible D gene (5 bases). Germline CDR1 SGHTS, CDR2 YDEGEE. The CDR3 has 14 amino acids. Trimming took off 4 bases at V and 4 bases at J, with 12 bases between the two ends.

This chain joins TRBV10-3 and TRBJ1-4; D remains ambiguous. Trimming left V 0 bases short and J 8 bases short, with 13 bases between. CDR1 is ENHRY, CDR2 SYGVKD, per germline. This CDR3 is 15 amino acids long. CDR3 DNA sequence: TGTGCCATCAGTGAGTCAAAAGGGAGCGGCGAAAAACTGTTTTTT. This encodes CAISESKGSGEKLFF.

This clone was counted a single time. The chain has TRBV15 and TRBJ2-7, with TRBD2 matching 7 bases. J gave up 7 bases and V 2 bases, and 5 bases lay outside the gene matches. The CDR3 covers 13 residues. Germline V gene data show CDR1 as LNHNV and CDR2 as YYDKDF (reference sequence). In DNA form, the CDR3 reads TGTGCCACCAGCAGAACAAGAGCGGGGGAGCAGTACTTC. Translated, it gives CATSRTRAGEQYF.

This rearrangement joins TRBV9 to TRBJ1-1; 7 positions match TRBD1. The germline V gene encodes CDR1 SGDLS and CDR2 YYNGEE. J lost 8 bases, V lost 0 bases, and 1 base had no gene match. The CDR3 consists of 12 residues. CDR3 residues: CASSVATGEAFF. The CDR3 DNA sequence: TGTGCCAGCAGCGTAGCGACAGGGGAAGCTTTCTTT.

This clone was observed a single time. The chain recombines TRBV5-6 with TRBJ2-6; D remains unclear. Trimming cost V 2 bases and J 1 base, with 7 bases left between them. The germline V gene encodes CDR1 SGHDT and CDR2 YYEEEE. CDR3 length: 15 amino acids. The CDR3 bases are TGTGCCAGCAGCTTCCAGGTTTCTGGGGCCAACGTCCTGACTTTC. Residues: CASSFQVSGANVLTF.

The rearrangement uses TRBV10-3 and TRBJ2-3, with D possibly matching TRBD2 (5 bases). CDR3 length: 16 amino acids. The ends were cut back, 3 bases at V and 4 bases at J, with 17 bases in the middle. Germline assignment: CDR1 ENHRY and CDR2 SYGVKD. As DNA, the CDR3 is TGTGCCATCAGTGAACCCAGCGGAACTGGCTCAGATACGCAGTATTTT. This translates into CAISEPSGTGSDTQYF.

The chain couples TRBV30 to TRBJ2-3; 9 bases match TRBD1. J was trimmed by 1 base and V by 5 bases; bases with no gene match: 13. The CDR3 is made up of 17 amino acids. CDR1 GTSNPN and CDR2 SVGIG come from the germline V gene (reference sequence). The CDR3, as DNA: TGTGCCTGGTATTCCGGGACAGGGTCTGGGGGCACAGATACGCAGTATTTT. It translates to CAWYSGTGSGGTDTQYF.

The chain recombines TRBV7-6 with TRBJ2-1; 11 nucleotides agree with TRBD1. Germline V gene lookup returns CDR1 SGHVS and CDR2 FNYEAQ. The CDR3 sequence is 17 residues long. The junction had 9 bases not matched to a gene; V was cut back by 1 base and J by 7 bases. The CDR3, as DNA: TGTGCCAGCAGCTTAGTTGGGCCCGGGACAGGGGGGAATGAGCAGTTCTTC. It is translated as CASSLVGPGTGGNEQFF.

This clone was detected only once. The rearrangement links TRBV11-2 to TRBJ1-5, with unresolved D. The CDR3 is 13 residues long. CDR1 SGHAT and CDR2 FQNNGV come from the germline V gene. V lost 3 bases and J lost 6, with 9 bases in between. The CDR3 nucleotides are TGTGCCAGCAGCTTTGGACGGGGTCAGCCCCAGCATTTT. Encoded protein: CASSFGRGQPQHF.

This sequence joins TRBV5-1 and TRBJ2-7; TRBD1 matches at 10 bases. Trimming cost V 4 bases and J 3 bases; bases outside gene matches: 7. The CDR3 length is 15 residues. CDR1 is SGHRS, CDR2 YFSETQ, per germline. The CDR3 DNA reads as TGCGCCAGCAGCGCATCGGACAGGGGGGGCTACGAGCAGTACTTC. It codes for CASSASDRGGYEQYF.

The chain is built from TRBV7-9 and TRBJ2-7; no reliable D call. CDR3 length: 14 residues. Germline assignment: CDR1 SEHNR and CDR2 FQNEAQ (reference sequence). Trimming stripped 5 bases from V and 0 bases from J, with 11 bases between. The DNA of the CDR3 is TGTGCCAGCAGCCCCGACTGGATCTCCTACGAGCAGTACTTC. Residues: CASSPDWISYEQYF.

This clone was seen a few times. The chain joins TRBV5-6 to TRBJ2-2; 8 bases map to TRBD2. From germline, CDR1 is SGHDT and CDR2 YYEEEE. V shed 0 bases and J 3 bases; nucleotides not matched to a gene: 1. The CDR3 loop spans 15 amino acids. CDR3 residues: CASSLGAGDTGELFF. In nucleotides, the CDR3 is TGTGCCAGCAGCTTGGGAGCGGGAGACACCGGGGAGCTGTTTTTT. Supplemented by reference TRBV5-6 and TRBJ2-2, the full variable domain reads DAGVTQSPTHLIKTRGQQVTLRCSPKSGHDTVSWYQQALGQGPQFIFQYYEEEERQRGNFPDRFSGHQFPNYSSELNVNALLLGDSALYLCASSLGAGDTGELFFGEGSRLTVL.